The sequence of this T cell receptor (beta chain) was determined in a study of T cells after yellow fever vaccination. TCRdb re-derived calls from the 5' RACE reads in MiXCR, one entry per CDR3 protein. The sample holds approximately 510,000 distinct CDR3 sequences, roughly 22% seen once. This CDR3 has 15 amino acids. The V gene lost 1 base and the J gene lost 1 base, with 10 bases spanning the gap. The germline V gene encodes CDR1 SEHNR and CDR2 FQNEAQ (reference sequence). V usage is TRBV7-9 and J usage is TRBJ1-1; weak D call: TRBD1 (5 bases). This specimen was PBMCs, taken 20 to 25 days after the first yellow fever vaccination. This TCR was sampled from a man between 18 and 29 years old who received the YFV17D yellow fever vaccine. CDR3 in amino acids: CASSLGGLTNTEAFF. CDR3 coding DNA: TGTGCCAGCAGCTTAGGGGGACTGACGAACACTGAAGCTTTCTTT.